The next 9 T cell receptor beta chains were all read from a single sample in a study of blood T cell repertoires in COVID-19. Profiled with immunoSEQ multiplex PCR; TCRdb holds only in-frame clones, not every one. The table shows around 200,000 clones, with approximately 81% occurring only once. What was sequenced was peripheral blood. The receptors were sampled from a woman aged 70-85 years with COVID-19, enrolled during active disease.

The count of this clone is one. The rearrangement uses TRBV7-2 and TRBJ1-1; D remains unclear. CDR3 length equals 14 residues. Germline CDR1 SGHTA, CDR2 FQGNSA. Trimming took off 1 base at V and 0 bases at J, with 6 bases between the two ends. In nucleotides, the CDR3 is TGTGCCAGCAGCTTAGAAGCGGTGAACACTGAAGCTTTCTTT. It specifies CASSLEAVNTEAFF.

V usage is TRBV29-1 and J usage is TRBJ1-5, with TRBD1 matching over 7 bases. The germline V gene has CDR1 SQVTM and CDR2 ANQGSEA. V lost 4 bases, J lost 3 bases, and 3 bases stayed unmatched. The CDR3 spans 13 residues. CDR3 DNA: TGCAGCGTTGGGGACAGTTACAATCAGCCCCAGCATTTT. Encoded protein: CSVGDSYNQPQHF.

V gene TRBV6-5 combines with J gene TRBJ1-5; D is uncertain. V gave up 6 bases and J gave up 2 bases, with 11 bases separating them. CDR1 MNHEY and CDR2 SVGAGI come from the germline V gene. The CDR3 is 14 amino acids. CDR3 nucleotides: TGTGCCAGCAGACGTTCTGGAGGCAATCAGCCCCAGCATTTT. Encoded protein: CASRRSGGNQPQHF.

The chain joins TRBV3-1 (or the pseudogene TRBV3-2) to TRBJ2-7; 9 bases agree with TRBD1. The CDR3 runs to 16 residues. Germline V gives CDR1 LGHDT, CDR2 YNNKEL (reference sequence). V lost 1 base and J lost 3; bases outside the gene matches: 7. The CDR3 reads CASSQVGTGKDYEQYF. The CDR3 region has the DNA TGTGCCAGCAGCCAAGTTGGGACAGGGAAAGACTACGAGCAGTACTTC.

A single count supports this clone. This sequence joins TRBV27 and TRBJ2-4, with D maybe TRBD1 (5 bases). The CDR3 spans 16 residues. Germline assignment: CDR1 MNHEY and CDR2 SMNVEV (reference sequence). Trimming stripped 3 bases from V and 6 bases from J, with 18 bases between. The CDR3 loop reads CASSFLVARVRNIQYF. The CDR3 nucleotides are TGTGCCAGCAGTTTTTTAGTAGCCAGGGTGAGAAACATTCAGTACTTC.

Many counts were recorded for this clone. V and J are TRBV6-5 and TRBJ1-5; D possibly corresponds to TRBD1 (6 bases). Germline V gene sequence: CDR1 MNHEY, CDR2 SVGAGI. Trimming removed 8 bases at V and 3 bases at J, with 8 bases between. This CDR3 spans 12 amino acids. The CDR3 loop reads CASWTDNQPQHF. In nucleotides, the CDR3 is TGTGCCAGCTGGACAGACAATCAGCCCCAGCATTTT.

The CDR3 coding sequence is TGTGCCACCAGTGACCGTGTGGGGCAGGGCCAGCGGGGGGTCCACACCGGGGAGCTGTTTTTT. Translated: CATSDRVGQGQRGVHTGELFF. The rearrangement joins TRBV24-1 to TRBJ2-2, with 9 bases that match TRBD2. Germline values: CDR1 KGHDR, CDR2 SFDVKD. The CDR3 totals 21 residues. V lost 4 bases, J lost 3 bases, and 20 bases stayed unmatched.

This chain connects TRBV28 to TRBJ2-2; 8 bases agree with TRBD2. V dropped 7 bases and J dropped 0; count of bases not matched to a gene: 7. Germline V gene sequence: CDR1 MDHEN, CDR2 SYDVKM. The CDR3 has 16 residues. The CDR3 coding sequence is TGTGCCAGCATCGGGGCGGGAGGACCGAACACCGGGGAGCTGTTTTTT. This encodes CASIGAGGPNTGELFF.

The CDR3 DNA sequence: TGCGCCAGCAGCCAAGGGCCCCCCCAGGGATTTAGCAATCAGCCCCAGCATTTT. Translation: CASSQGPPQGFSNQPQHF. V is TRBV4-1 and J is TRBJ1-5, with D possibly TRBD1 on 5 matching bases. Per the germline V gene, CDR1 is MGHRA and CDR2 is YSYEKL. The CDR3 contains 18 residues. Deletions cut 1 base from V and 0 bases from J, with 16 bases between.